This is a list of T cell receptor beta chains from one sample in a study of T cell changes during pregnancy in multiple sclerosis. Clones were read by immunoSEQ multiplex PCR, and TCRdb kept only the in-frame ones, dropping some. Of under 110,000 clones listed, around 92% were seen once; the top ten hold 3.1%. The specimen comprised peripheral blood, sampled in the second trimester of pregnancy. The receptors come from a female donor with multiple sclerosis, enrolled in a pregnancy study. Each CDR3 is given with its conserved first and last residue. Fields, in order: J gene, clone size, D gene, V gene, CDR3 DNA, CDR3 protein. A D gene is named only where the DNA matches it firmly. Size tells how often a clone was seen (once, few, many) or the class of an expanded clone, and some rows leave it out.

>TRBJ1-1|.|.|TRBV5-4
TGTGCCAGCAGCCTGCCAGGTTATCCGAGAACCCAACCTTTCTTT
CASSLPGYPRTQPFF
>TRBJ2-1|.|TRBD2|TRBV19
TGTGCCAGTAGTCCGGGACTAGCGAGTACCAATGAGCAGTTCTTC
CASSPGLASTNEQFF
>TRBJ1-4|.|.|TRBV5-6
TGTGCCAGCAGCTTGGACGGTCTTAATGAAAAACTGTTTTTT
CASSLDGLNEKLFF
>TRBJ1-3|.|.|TRBV25-1
TGTGCCAGCAGTGAATGGTCTCCAGTTCCCTCTGGAAACACCATATATTTT
CASSEWSPVPSGNTIYF
>TRBJ2-1|.|.|TRBV4-1
TGCGCCAGCAGCCAAGATCGACTCTACAATGAGCAGTTCTTC
CASSQDRLYNEQFF
>TRBJ1-5|.|.|TRBV5-4
TGTGCCAGCAGCGTAGCCTATAGCAATCAGCCCCAGCATTTT
CASSVAYSNQPQHF
>TRBJ2-3|.|.|TRBV11-2
TGTGCCAGCAGTTCGGGAGATACGCAGTATTTT
CASSSGDTQYF
>TRBJ2-3|.|.|TRBV4-2
TGTGCCAGCAGCCAAGATCTAATAATGGCGGTTAGCACAGATACGCAGTATTTT
CASSQDLIMAVSTDTQYF
>TRBJ1-1|.|.|TRBV19
TGTGCCAGTAGTATGGGACTCCTGAACACTGAAGCTTTCTTT
CASSMGLLNTEAFF
>TRBJ2-7|.|.|TRBV2
TGTGCCAGCAGTTACCAGGGCCCCGAGCAGTACTTC
CASSYQGPEQYF
>TRBJ2-7|.|.|TRBV11-1
TGTGCCAGCAGCCGAGCAGGGAATTCCGCCGAGCAGTACTTC
CASSRAGNSAEQYF
>TRBJ2-1|.|.|TRBV18
TGTGCCAGCTCACCACTACATACCTCCTACAATGAGCAGTTCTTC
CASSPLHTSYNEQFF
>TRBJ2-7|.|.|TRBV11-2
TGTGCCAGCAGCTTAGTGGGCCAAAACGAGCAGTACTTC
CASSLVGQNEQYF
>TRBJ2-3|.|TRBD2|TRBV28
TGTGCCAGCAGTTTAGGGGTCACGGGGGGAGTGAGTGCAGATACGCAGTATTTT
CASSLGVTGGVSADTQYF
>TRBJ1-2|.|.|TRBV6-5
TGTGCCAGCAGTTACTCGAGGCAGCCTAACTATGGCTACACCTTC
CASSYSRQPNYGYTF
>TRBJ1-2|.|TRBD1|TRBV27
TGTGCCAGCAGTTTATATCAGGGGGCAAATGGCTACACCTTC
CASSLYQGANGYTF
>TRBJ1-1|.|TRBD1|TRBV2
TGTGCCAGCAGTGGGGGGACAGGGAGGAACACTGAAGCTTTCTTT
CASSGGTGRNTEAFF
>TRBJ2-5|.|TRBD2|TRBV4-2
TGTGCCAGCAGCCAAATAGCGGGAGCCCGAGAGACCCAGTACTTC
CASSQIAGARETQYF
>TRBJ2-5|once|TRBD1|TRBV29-1
TGCAGCGTTGGGGCCCTACAGGGGCGCTTCATGTGGGAGACCCAGTACTTC
CSVGALQGRFMWETQYF
>TRBJ1-1|.|.|TRBV6-4
TGTGCCAGCAGTGACCGGCGGGGCACTGAAGCTTTCTTT
CASSDRRGTEAFF
>TRBJ1-2|.|.|TRBV11-2
TGTGCCAGCAGCTTAGTAGGCTTCAGGGGAGCGGCGAACTATGGCTACACCTTC
CASSLVGFRGAANYGYTF
>TRBJ2-2|.|.|TRBV4-1
TGCGCCAGCAGCCCCCAACTAGGCACCGGGGAGCTGTTTTTT
CASSPQLGTGELFF
>TRBJ1-1|.|TRBD1|TRBV27
TGTGCCAGCAGTTTGTCGGGACAGGGGGCAACTGAAGCTTTCTTT
CASSLSGQGATEAFF
>TRBJ1-2|.|.|TRBV29-1
TGCAGCGTTGAAGACACAGGCTTTTATGGCTACACCTTC
CSVEDTGFYGYTF
>TRBJ2-1|.|.|TRBV7-9
TGTGCCGGGACAGGGGTCCGACTAGCGGATAGCTCCTACAATGAGCAGTTCTTC
CAGTGVRLADSSYNEQFF
>TRBJ2-5|.|TRBD1|TRBV28
TGTGCCAGCAGTTACTTACAGGGGAAAGAGACCCAGTACTTC
CASSYLQGKETQYF
>TRBJ2-7|.|TRBD1|TRBV27
TGTGCCAGCAGTTTGACGGGACAGGGGGCTTACGAGCAGTACTTC
CASSLTGQGAYEQYF
>TRBJ1-3|once|.|TRBV7-2
TGTGCCAGCAGCTTAGGAAATCGGATTGACAGCTCTGGAAACACCATATATTTT
CASSLGNRIDSSGNTIYF
>TRBJ2-7|.|.|TRBV5-4
TGTGCCAGCAGCCAAGGTGGGCCCTCCTACGAGCAGTACTTC
CASSQGGPSYEQYF
>TRBJ1-4|.|.|TRBV19
TGTGCCAGTAGTGCGACAGGAGATGACGAAAAACTGTTTTTT
CASSATGDDEKLFF
>TRBJ2-7|.|TRBD1|TRBV2
TGTGCCAGCAGTCCCAGCCGACAGGGCCTCTCCTACGAGCAGTACTTC
CASSPSRQGLSYEQYF
>TRBJ1-1|.|.|TRBV9
TGTGCCAGCAGCCCCCTCGGACTTGAAGCTTTCTTT
CASSPLGLEAFF
>TRBJ2-7|.|TRBD2|TRBV6-6
TGTGCCAGCAGTTACTCGGGACTAGGAGGGTACGAGCAGTACTTC
CASSYSGLGGYEQYF
>TRBJ2-7|.|TRBD2|TRBV5-1
TGCGCCAGCAGCTTGGCCGGGGGGAAGGGGTACGAGCAGTACTTC
CASSLAGGKGYEQYF
>TRBJ2-6|few|.|TRBV10-3
TGTGCCATCAGTGACCAAGACAGCTCTAGTTTTGGGGCCAACGTCCTGACTTTC
CAISDQDSSSFGANVLTF
>TRBJ1-5|.|TRBD1|TRBV7-9
TGTGCCAGCAGCACATCGACAGGGGCTGGCAATCAGCCCCAGCATTTT
CASSTSTGAGNQPQHF
>TRBJ2-2|few|.|TRBV11-3
TGTGCCAGCAGTCTACACACCGGGGAGCTGTTTTTT
CASSLHTGELFF
>TRBJ2-3|.|.|TRBV25-1
TGTGCCAGCAGTGTGAGGGCTAGCACAGATACGCAGTATTTT
CASSVRASTDTQYF
>TRBJ1-2|.|.|TRBV25-1
TGTGCCAGCAATTCACACTCAGTCGCGGAAGGCTACACCTTC
CASNSHSVAEGYTF
>TRBJ2-2|.|.|TRBV11-2
TGTGCCAGCACCTACCGCCGGGACTTGGAGACCGGGGAGCTGTTTTTT
CASTYRRDLETGELFF
>TRBJ2-5|.|.|TRBV5-1
TGCGCCAGCAGCTTACGAGGGCTCACGCAAGAGACCCAGTACTTC
CASSLRGLTQETQYF
>TRBJ2-2|.|.|TRBV5-1
TGCGCCAGCAGTGGACAGATCACCGGGGAGCTGTTTTTT
CASSGQITGELFF
>TRBJ1-1|.|.|TRBV10-2
TGCGCCAGCCGGGGGGCGTGGAGGGACACTGAAGCTTTCTTT
CASRGAWRDTEAFF
>TRBJ2-7|.|TRBD2|TRBV7-2
TGTGCCAGCAGTGGACTAGGCTACGAGCAGTACTTC
CASSGLGYEQYF
>TRBJ2-4|.|TRBD1|TRBV13
TGTGCCAGCAGAAAGACAGGGGCCAAAAACATTCAGTACTTC
CASRKTGAKNIQYF
>TRBJ2-7|.|.|TRBV2
TGTGCCAGCAGTAAGGACATCTTCGAGCAGTACTTC
CASSKDIFEQYF
>TRBJ1-2|.|.|TRBV2
TGTGCCATCCCGAAACAGGGCTCTATGGGCTTC
CAIPKQGSMGF
>TRBJ1-1|.|TRBD1|TRBV15
TGTGCCACCAGCAGTGCGACAGGGATTACTGAAGCTTTCTTT
CATSSATGITEAFF
>TRBJ2-1|.|TRBD1|TRBV7-2
TGTGCCAGCAGCTTTCGACAGGGGGCGACCAAGATTTTTGGCAATGAGCAGTTCTTC
CASSFRQGATKIFGNEQFF
>TRBJ2-7|.|TRBD2|TRBV5-4
TGTGCCAGCAGCCTTGGACTAGCGGGAGGCCCCCACGAGCAGTACTTC
CASSLGLAGGPHEQYF
>TRBJ1-2|.|.|TRBV19
TGTGCCAGTAGTACCGGGACTCCTAGCGATAGCTATGGCTACACCTTC
CASSTGTPSDSYGYTF
>TRBJ1-2|.|.|TRBV4-3
TGCGCCAGCAGCCAAGATAACGGGCCTGGGACACTCTATGGCTACACCTTC
CASSQDNGPGTLYGYTF
>TRBJ1-2|few|.|TRBV5-4
TGTGCCAGCTACCTTCGGGGGGGTGGCTACACCTTC
CASYLRGGGYTF
>TRBJ2-3|.|.|TRBV13
TGTGCCAGCAGCTTAGTAACTTTCACAGATACGCAGTATTTT
CASSLVTFTDTQYF
>TRBJ2-2|.|TRBD1|TRBV19
TGTGCCAGTAGAAGACAGGGGAACACCGGGGAGCTGTTTTTT
CASRRQGNTGELFF
>TRBJ2-3|.|.|TRBV11-2
TGTGCCAGCAGCTCAGGGTGGCAGGGTACCGATACGCAGTATTTT
CASSSGWQGTDTQYF
>TRBJ1-1|.|.|TRBV21-1
TGTGCCAGCAGCAAAGAGCTCATCGAGCCCGGTGAAGCTTTCTTT
CASSKELIEPGEAFF
>TRBJ2-7|.|.|TRBV6-1
TGTGCCAGCAGTGAAGCGACAAGCTCCTACGAGCAGTACTTC
CASSEATSSYEQYF
>TRBJ2-6|few|.|TRBV28
TGTGCCAGCAGTTTCGACAGCACCTCTGGGGCCAACGTCCTGACTTTC
CASSFDSTSGANVLTF
>TRBJ2-3|.|.|TRBV5-1
TGCGCCAGCAGCTTGGCAGGGGCCCTCACAGATACGCAGTATTTT
CASSLAGALTDTQYF